These 26 T cell receptor beta chains were sequenced from one sample in a study of human T cells and chemical hapten exposure. TCRdb redid the calling of the RACE reads with MiXCR, one entry per CDR3 protein. The sample shows some 330,000 distinct CDR3 sequences, 4.5% to 5.5% of them seen only once. Time point denoted: pre-sensitization, week 0. Described treatment: therapeutic diphenylcyclopropenone sensitization with weekly scalp DPC. The specimen comprised whole blood, sampled in connection with sensitization to the hapten diphenylcyclopropenone (DPC). Receptors originate from a woman under 30 with alopecia areata. Some clones in this sample may be carry-over from other donors' samples.

This clonotype was seen a handful of times. This chain links TRBV4-2 with TRBJ2-3; 16 nucleotides agree with TRBD2. Germline V gene data show CDR1 as LGHNA and CDR2 as YNFKEQ. This CDR3 spans 18 amino acids. The ends lost 1 base at V and 2 bases at J; junction bases unmatched: 3. CDR3 DNA: TGTGCCAGCAGCCAAGCCGGGACTAGCGGGGGGGCCACAGATACGCAGTATTTT. Amino acid sequence: CASSQAGTSGGATDTQYF.

The chain is built from TRBV6-2 or TRBV6-3 and TRBJ2-7; a weak D match, TRBD1 (5 bases). The V and J ends lost 4 bases and 3 bases respectively, with 25 bases between them. This CDR3 is 18 amino acids long. Germline CDR1 MNHEY, CDR2 SVGEGT. The DNA for the CDR3 is TGTGCCAGCAGTTTCCGCAGGGCCCATCCGTCCATATTCTACGAGCAGTACTTC. Its translation: CASSFRRAHPSIFYEQYF.

This clonotype was observed at least ten times. The chain recombines TRBV7-9 with TRBJ2-3, with a weak D call TRBD2 (5 bases). CDR3 size: 15 residues. Trimming left V 1 base short and J 2 bases short, with 10 bases between. Germline loops: CDR1 SEHNR, CDR2 FQNEAQ (reference sequence). The CDR3 bases are TGTGCCAGCAGCTTAGGGGGAGCTCCCACAGATACGCAGTATTTT. Encoded protein: CASSLGGAPTDTQYF.

V is TRBV29-1 and J is TRBJ1-1; D is uncertain. Between the trimmed V and J ends, which lost 6 bases and 3 bases, there was a span of 14 bases. In germline, CDR1 is SQVTM, CDR2 ANQGSEA. The CDR3 length is 13 residues. CDR3: CSVRPRSDTEAFF. The CDR3 DNA is TGCAGCGTCCGGCCCAGATCAGACACTGAAGCTTTCTTT.

This chain links TRBV2 with TRBJ2-2; D gene uncertain. CDR1 and CDR2 from the germline V gene are SNHLY and FYNNEI. The CDR3 consists of 12 residues. The V and J ends lost 8 bases and 7 bases respectively, with 11 bases between them. The CDR3 DNA follows: TGTGCCAGCTTAAGAGGCGTCGGGGAGCTGTTTTTT. Translating it yields CASLRGVGELFF.

This clonotype appeared many times. The V and J genes are TRBV20-1 and TRBJ1-2; 8 positions match TRBD1. The V segment lost 3 bases and the J segment 0 bases; nucleotides outside the gene matches: 6. Germline V gene lookup returns CDR1 DFQATT and CDR2 SNEGSKA (reference sequence). The CDR3 sequence is 15 residues long. The CDR3: CSASVVTGANYGYTF. The CDR3 nucleotides are TGCAGTGCTAGCGTCGTGACAGGGGCTAACTATGGCTACACCTTC.

This clonotype came up many times. V gene TRBV6-4 combines with J gene TRBJ1-2; TRBD1 agrees at 9 bases. V trimming: 2 bases; J trimming: 4 bases; junction bases outside the gene matches: 2. From germline, CDR1 is MRHNA and CDR2 SNTAGT. The CDR3 consists of 14 residues. Here the CDR3 reads CASSDGTGTYGYTF. The CDR3 DNA is TGTGCCAGCAGTGACGGGACAGGGACCTATGGCTACACCTTC.

This clonotype was seen repeatedly, ten times or more. The CDR3: CASSLRGAGHGYTF. In DNA form, the CDR3 reads TGTGCCAGCAGCTTGCGGGGGGCCGGGCATGGCTACACCTTC. The V and J genes are TRBV5-4 and TRBJ1-2; TRBD1 might be the D (6 bases). Trimming pared 1 base from V and 6 bases from J, leaving 13 bases between. This CDR3 has 14 amino acids. Germline CDR1 reads SGHNT; CDR2 reads YYREEE (reference sequence).

This clonotype was counted only a few times. The J gene is TRBJ2-1, the V gene TRBV10-3, with 12 positions matching TRBD1. CDR3 size: 15 residues. The germline gives CDR1 ENHRY, CDR2 SYGVKD. The V segment lost 4 bases and the J segment 6 bases; nucleotides outside the gene matches: 4. The CDR3 here is CAISAGDRGLNEQFF. DNA of the CDR3: TGTGCCATCAGTGCAGGGGACAGGGGGCTCAATGAGCAGTTCTTC.

This clonotype showed up just a few times. The chain recombines TRBV7-6 with TRBJ2-5, with D uncertain. Germline V CDR1 and CDR2: SGHVS, FNYEAQ. V lost 5 bases to trimming and J lost 0 bases, with 13 bases between them. This CDR3 is built from 15 residues. The CDR3 sequence is CASSPSDIDQETQYF. The DNA of the CDR3 is TGTGCCAGCAGCCCCTCTGATATCGACCAAGAGACCCAGTACTTC.

This clonotype was recorded a few times. CDR3 sequence reads: CASSFRDRNNSPLHF. In DNA form, the CDR3 reads TGTGCCAGCAGTTTCCGGGACCGCAATAATTCACCCCTCCACTTT. The rearrangement uses TRBV6-6 and TRBJ1-6, with D possibly TRBD1 on 5 matching bases. V was cut by 4 bases and J by 5 bases, with 12 bases left in between. Germline CDR1 and CDR2: MNHNY and SVGAGI (reference sequence). There are 15 residues in the CDR3.

This clonotype was counted only a few times. V gene TRBV7-9 combines with J gene TRBJ2-3; possible D gene TRBD2, 5 bases. V was clipped by 5 bases and J by 6 bases, with 15 bases between them. CDR3 length: 14 amino acids. CDR1 is SEHNR and CDR2 is FQNEAQ in the germline V gene (reference sequence). CDR3 nucleotide sequence: TGTGCCAGCAGCCCCGGGATGGTAGCGGATACGCAGTATTTT. This sequence encodes CASSPGMVADTQYF.

The sample holds a few counts of this clonotype. The V and J genes are TRBV5-6 and TRBJ1-1; D not resolved. This CDR3 is 15 amino acids long. The V end lost 4 bases, the J end lost 3 bases, and 16 bases lay between the germline ends. Germline CDR1 and CDR2: SGHDT and YYEEEE. The CDR3 loop reads CASSVEGSRYTEAFF. The CDR3, as DNA: TGTGCCAGCAGCGTGGAGGGCAGTCGATACACTGAAGCTTTCTTT.

The chain uses TRBV6-4 and TRBJ2-2, with TRBD2 as a possible D gene (6 bases). In germline, CDR1 is MRHNA, CDR2 SNTAGT. With 4 bases removed from V and 3 bases from J, the gap between germline ends came to 9 bases. This CDR3 is 14 amino acids long. In DNA form, the CDR3 reads TGTGCCAGCAGTGTCACGGGGGACACCGGGGAGCTGTTTTTT. Residues: CASSVTGDTGELFF.

This clonotype was seen a few times. A much larger clone sits a single nucleotide away, making a read error possible. The chain recombines TRBV28 with TRBJ2-3; D not resolved. This CDR3 spans 11 amino acids. Trimming pared 7 bases from V and 0 bases from J, leaving 2 bases between. Germline V lookup: CDR1 MDHEN, CDR2 SYDVKM. CDR3 region: CASKSTDTQYF. CDR3 in DNA: TGTGCCAGCAAGAGCACAGATACGCAGTATTTT. Based on the CDR3 plus reference TRBV28 and TRBJ2-3, the full variable domain is DVKVTQSSRYLVKRTGEKVFLECVQDMDHENMFWYRQDPGLGLRLIYFSYDVKMKEKGDIPEGYSVSREKKERFSLILESASTNQTSMYLCASKSTDTQYFGPGTRLTVL.

This clonotype appeared many times. The chain combines TRBV5-1 with TRBJ1-5; D is uncertain. Trimming left V 4 bases short and J 6 bases short, with 11 bases between. The length of the CDR3 is 13 residues. CDR1 is SGHRS, CDR2 YFSETQ, per germline. The CDR3 loop reads CASSPLPTQPQHF. DNA for the CDR3: TGCGCCAGCAGCCCACTCCCTACTCAGCCCCAGCATTTT.

This clonotype has a handful of counts. The chain combines TRBV5-1 with TRBJ2-5, with TRBD2 identical over 7 bases. In germline, CDR1 is SGHRS, CDR2 YFSETQ. The CDR3 is made up of 14 amino acids. Unmatched junction bases numbered 6, after V lost 2 bases and J lost 5 bases. The CDR3 DNA sequence: TGCGCCAGCAGCTTTGGACTAGTTCGCGAGACCCAGTACTTC. Translating it yields CASSFGLVRETQYF.

This clonotype has more than one count but fewer than ten. The chain uses TRBV4-3 and TRBJ2-1; D possibly matches TRBD1 or TRBD2 (5 bases each). Germline assignment: CDR1 LGHNA and CDR2 YSLEER. The CDR3 extends over 17 amino acids. Trimming took 1 base from V and 4 from J, leaving 17 bases between them. CDR3 sequence: CASSQGAAGGGYNEQFF. The CDR3 coding sequence is TGCGCCAGCAGCCAAGGTGCCGCAGGTGGGGGATACAATGAGCAGTTCTTC.

This clonotype has at least ten counts. The chain employs TRBV10-3 and TRBJ1-2, with a possible D match to TRBD1 (5 bases). Germline lookup yields CDR1 ENHRY and CDR2 SYGVKD. The CDR3 contains 16 residues. V was shortened by 5 bases and J by 4 bases, with 20 bases between the two germline ends. The CDR3 nucleotides read TGTGCCATCAGTCCCTTCGGTGGGGGAGCGGGCTATGGCTACACCTTC. The encoded protein is CAISPFGGGAGYGYTF.

V and J are TRBV4-1 and TRBJ1-1; 7 bases line up with TRBD1. Germline CDR1 MGHRA, CDR2 YSYEKL. With 1 base clipped from V and 10 bases from J, the junction kept 12 bases outside the gene matches. This CDR3 spans 15 amino acids. The CDR3: CASSQVLPTGRRAFF. In DNA form, the CDR3 reads TGCGCCAGCAGCCAAGTCCTTCCGACAGGGAGGCGAGCTTTCTTT.

In its sample, this clonotype was seen a few times. The chain recombines TRBV5-1 with TRBJ1-3, with a tentative D call TRBD1 (6 bases). Trimming cost V 4 bases and J 3 bases, with 14 bases left between them. This CDR3 is 15 amino acids long. CDR1 and CDR2 from the germline V gene are SGHRS and YFSETQ. Here the CDR3 reads CASSQRTGFGNTIYF. Written as DNA, the CDR3 is TGCGCCAGCAGCCAAAGAACAGGGTTTGGAAACACCATATATTTT.

V usage is TRBV7-2 and J usage is TRBJ2-2; TRBD1 matches at 9 bases. The CDR3 covers 20 residues. Germline V gene data show CDR1 as SGHTA and CDR2 as FQGNSA. V lost 4 bases to trimming and J lost 2 bases; unmatched junction nucleotides: 17. The CDR3 sequence: CASSSLYRDREIFNTGELFF. In nucleotides, the CDR3 is TGTGCCAGCAGCTCGCTTTACCGGGACAGGGAGATTTTCAACACCGGGGAGCTGTTTTTT.

This clonotype was recorded many times. The gene calls are TRBV7-2 and TRBJ2-5, with unresolved D. Germline values: CDR1 SGHTA, CDR2 FQGNSA. This CDR3 region has 13 residues. V shed 4 bases and J shed 7 bases, with 13 bases lying between them. The CDR3 bases are TGTGCCAGCAGCTCGGACCCCGCTGGGACCCAGTACTTC. Encoded protein: CASSSDPAGTQYF. Looking up the rest from reference TRBV7-2 and TRBJ2-5 gives the full variable domain: GAGVSQSPSNKVTEKGKDVELRCDPISGHTALYWYRQSLGQGLEFLIYFQGNSAPDKSGLPSDRFSAERTGGSVSTLTIQRTQQEDSAVYLCASSSDPAGTQYFGPGTRLLVL.

The table lists this clonotype with a few counts. The V call is TRBV14, the J call TRBJ1-6; 8 bases map to TRBD1. The trim removed 0 bases at V and 6 bases at J, leaving 19 bases unmatched. Per germline, CDR1 SGHDN and CDR2 FVKESK. The CDR3 has 21 residues. CDR3: CASSQDGWSRGRVIGNSPLHF. The CDR3 nucleotides are TGTGCCAGCAGCCAAGATGGCTGGAGCAGGGGGCGAGTTATTGGTAATTCACCCCTCCACTTT. The variable domain in full, with the rest retrieved from reference TRBV14 and TRBJ1-6, is EAGVTQFPSHSVIEKGQTVTLRCDPISGHDNLYWYRRVMGKEIKFLLHFVKESKQDESGMPNNRFLAERTGGTYSTLKVQPAELEDSGVYFCASSQDGWSRGRVIGNSPLHFGNGTRLTVT.

The CDR3 loop reads CASSPTYSLMNTEAFF. DNA for the CDR3: TGTGCCAGCAGCCCTACTTATAGCCTCATGAACACTGAAGCTTTCTTT. V is TRBV5-4 and J is TRBJ1-1; D call uncertain. The CDR3 spans 16 residues. CDR1 is SGHNT, CDR2 YYREEE, per germline (reference sequence). The V end lost 4 bases, the J end lost 0 bases, and 16 bases lay between the germline ends.

The chain recombines TRBV6-5 with TRBJ1-1; D is unclear. This CDR3 comprises 16 residues. Germline CDR1 MNHEY, CDR2 SVGAGI. V lost 0 bases to trimming and J lost 3 bases, with 14 bases between them. The CDR3 DNA reads TGTGCCAGCAGTTACTCGGCAGGTACCTGGGACACTGAAGCTTTCTTT. Protein sequence: CASSYSAGTWDTEAFF.